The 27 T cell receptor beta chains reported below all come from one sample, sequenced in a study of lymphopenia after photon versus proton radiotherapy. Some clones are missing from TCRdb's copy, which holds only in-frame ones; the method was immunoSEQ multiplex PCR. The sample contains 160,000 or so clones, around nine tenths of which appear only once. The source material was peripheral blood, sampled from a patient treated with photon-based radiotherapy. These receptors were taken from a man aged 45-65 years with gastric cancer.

CDR3 coding DNA: TGTGCCAGCAGGGAACTAGCGGGAGGCCAAGAGACCCAGTACTTC. Protein: CASRELAGGQETQYF. The rearrangement uses TRBV6-6 and TRBJ2-5, with TRBD2 identical over 12 bases. The CDR3 loop spans 15 amino acids. CDR1 is MNHNY and CDR2 is SVGAGI in the germline V gene (reference sequence). Germline trimming cut 6 bases from V and 1 base from J; bases unmatched to any gene: 3.

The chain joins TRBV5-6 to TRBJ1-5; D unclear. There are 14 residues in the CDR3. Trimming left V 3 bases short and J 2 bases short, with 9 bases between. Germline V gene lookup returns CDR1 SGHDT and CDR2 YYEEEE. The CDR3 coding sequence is TGTGCCAGCAGCTCGATGAGTGGCAATCAGCCCCAGCATTTT. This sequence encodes CASSSMSGNQPQHF.

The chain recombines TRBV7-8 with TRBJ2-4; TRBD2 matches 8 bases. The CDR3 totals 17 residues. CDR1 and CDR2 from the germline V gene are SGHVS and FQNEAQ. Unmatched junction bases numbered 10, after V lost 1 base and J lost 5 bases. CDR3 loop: CASSLGSLAGPQNIQYF. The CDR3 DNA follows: TGTGCCAGCAGCTTAGGTTCGCTAGCGGGCCCCCAAAACATTCAGTACTTC.

In DNA, the CDR3 is TGTGCCAGCAGTTCGGCCGGGACTAGCGGCTACGAGCAGTACTTC. Its protein is CASSSAGTSGYEQYF. The rearrangement joins TRBV27 to TRBJ2-7; 11 bases are shared with TRBD2. The germline V gene has CDR1 MNHEY and CDR2 SMNVEV (reference sequence). The length of the CDR3 is 15 residues. Losses at the gene ends were 4 bases for V and 3 bases for J; bases not matched to a gene: 5.

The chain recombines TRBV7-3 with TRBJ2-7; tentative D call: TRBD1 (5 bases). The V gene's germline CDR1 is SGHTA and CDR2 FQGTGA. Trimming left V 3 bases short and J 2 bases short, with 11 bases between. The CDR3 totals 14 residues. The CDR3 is CASSFVQATYEQYF. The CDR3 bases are TGTGCCAGCAGCTTCGTACAGGCTACCTACGAGCAGTACTTC.

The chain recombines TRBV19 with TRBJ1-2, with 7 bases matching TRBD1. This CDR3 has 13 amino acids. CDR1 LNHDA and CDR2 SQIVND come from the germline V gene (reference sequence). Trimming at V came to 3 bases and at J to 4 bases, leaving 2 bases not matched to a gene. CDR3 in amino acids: CASSMTGTYGYTF. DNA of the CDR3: TGTGCCAGTAGTATGACAGGGACCTATGGCTACACCTTC.

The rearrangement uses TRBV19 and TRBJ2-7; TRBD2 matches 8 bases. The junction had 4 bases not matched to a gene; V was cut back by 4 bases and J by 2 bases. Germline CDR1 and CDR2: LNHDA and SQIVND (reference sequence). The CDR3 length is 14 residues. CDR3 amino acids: CASSTTSDAYEQYF. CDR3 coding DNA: TGTGCCAGTAGTACGACTAGCGATGCCTACGAGCAGTACTTC. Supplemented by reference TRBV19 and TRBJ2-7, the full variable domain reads DGGITQSPKYLFRKEGQNVTLSCEQNLNHDAMYWYRQDPGQGLRLIYYSQIVNDFQKGDIAEGYSVSREKKESFPLTVTSAQKNPTAFYLCASSTTSDAYEQYFGPGTRLTVT.

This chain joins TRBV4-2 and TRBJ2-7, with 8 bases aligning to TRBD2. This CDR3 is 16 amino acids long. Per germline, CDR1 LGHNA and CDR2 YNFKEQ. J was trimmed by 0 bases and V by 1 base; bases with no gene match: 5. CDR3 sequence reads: CASSQVSGVSSYEQYF. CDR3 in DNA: TGTGCCAGCAGCCAAGTTAGCGGGGTCAGCTCCTACGAGCAGTACTTC.

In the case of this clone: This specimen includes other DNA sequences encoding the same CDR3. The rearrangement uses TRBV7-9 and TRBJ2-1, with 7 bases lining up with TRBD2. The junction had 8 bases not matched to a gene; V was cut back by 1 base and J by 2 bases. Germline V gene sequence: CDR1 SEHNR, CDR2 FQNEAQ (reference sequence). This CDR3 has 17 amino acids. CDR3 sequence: CASSLGLAGAPYNEQFF. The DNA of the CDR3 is TGTGCCAGCAGCTTAGGGTTGGCGGGAGCCCCCTACAATGAGCAGTTCTTC. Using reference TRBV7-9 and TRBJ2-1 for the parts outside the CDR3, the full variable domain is DTGVSQNPRHKITKRGQNVTFRCDPISEHNRLYWYRQTLGQGPEFLTYFQNEAQLEKSRLLSDRFSAERPKGSFSTLEIQRTEQGDSAMYLCASSLGLAGAPYNEQFFGPGTRLTVL.

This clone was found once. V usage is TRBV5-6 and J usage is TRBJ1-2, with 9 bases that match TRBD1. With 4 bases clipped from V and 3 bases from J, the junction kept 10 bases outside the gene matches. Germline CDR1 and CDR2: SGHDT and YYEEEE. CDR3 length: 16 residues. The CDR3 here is CASSGSHRGQDYGYTF. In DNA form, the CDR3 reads TGTGCCAGCAGCGGATCTCACAGGGGGCAGGACTATGGCTACACCTTC.

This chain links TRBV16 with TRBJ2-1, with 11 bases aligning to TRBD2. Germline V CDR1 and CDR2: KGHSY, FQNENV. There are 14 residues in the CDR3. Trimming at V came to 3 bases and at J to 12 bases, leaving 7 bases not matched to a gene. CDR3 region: CASSHTSGSYRQFF. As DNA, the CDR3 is TGTGCCAGCAGCCACACTAGCGGGAGTTACCGGCAGTTCTTC.

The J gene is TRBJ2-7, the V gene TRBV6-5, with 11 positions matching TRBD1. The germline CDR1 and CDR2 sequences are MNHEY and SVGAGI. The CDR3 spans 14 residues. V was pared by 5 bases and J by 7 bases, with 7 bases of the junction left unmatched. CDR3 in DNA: TGTGCCAGCAGTCCCGGGACAGGGGGAAAGGAGCAGTACTTC. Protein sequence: CASSPGTGGKEQYF.

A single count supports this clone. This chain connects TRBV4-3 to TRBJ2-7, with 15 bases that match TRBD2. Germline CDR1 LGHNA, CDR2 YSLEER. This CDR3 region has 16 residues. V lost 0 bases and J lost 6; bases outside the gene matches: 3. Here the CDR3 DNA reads TGCGCCAGCAGCCAAGATAGGGGACTAGCGGGAGGCGAGCAGTACTTC. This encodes CASSQDRGLAGGEQYF.

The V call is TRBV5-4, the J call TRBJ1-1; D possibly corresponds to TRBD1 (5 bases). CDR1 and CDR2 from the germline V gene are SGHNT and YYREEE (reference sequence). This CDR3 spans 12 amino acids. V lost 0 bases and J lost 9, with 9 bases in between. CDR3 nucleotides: TGTGCCAGCAGCTTGGGTCAGGGTCAAGCTTTCTTT. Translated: CASSLGQGQAFF. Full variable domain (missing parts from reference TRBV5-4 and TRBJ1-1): ETGVTQSPTHLIKTRGQQVTLRCSSQSGHNTVSWYQQALGQGPQFIFQYYREEENGRGNFPPRFSGLQFPNYSSELNVNALELDDSALYLCASSLGQGQAFFGQGTRLTVV.

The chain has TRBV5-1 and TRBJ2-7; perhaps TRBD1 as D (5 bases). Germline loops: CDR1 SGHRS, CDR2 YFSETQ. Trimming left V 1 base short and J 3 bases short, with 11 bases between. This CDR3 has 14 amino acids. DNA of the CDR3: TGCGCCAGCAGCTTGACACCGGACATCTACGAGCAGTACTTC. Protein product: CASSLTPDIYEQYF.

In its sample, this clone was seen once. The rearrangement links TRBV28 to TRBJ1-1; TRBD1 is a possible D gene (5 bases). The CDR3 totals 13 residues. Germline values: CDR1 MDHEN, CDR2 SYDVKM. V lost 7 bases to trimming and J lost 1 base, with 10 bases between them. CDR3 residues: CASTVTGNTEAFF. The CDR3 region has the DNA TGTGCCAGCACCGTCACAGGGAACACTGAAGCTTTCTTT.

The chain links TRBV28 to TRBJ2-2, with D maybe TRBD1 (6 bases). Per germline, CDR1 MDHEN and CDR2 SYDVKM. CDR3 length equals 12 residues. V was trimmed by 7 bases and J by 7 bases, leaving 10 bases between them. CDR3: CASNRAGGELFF. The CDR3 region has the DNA TGTGCCAGCAACAGGGCCGGCGGGGAGCTGTTTTTT.

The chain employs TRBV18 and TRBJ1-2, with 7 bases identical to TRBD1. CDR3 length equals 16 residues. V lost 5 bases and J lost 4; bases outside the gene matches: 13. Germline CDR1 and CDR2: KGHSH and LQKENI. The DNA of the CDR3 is TGTGCCAGCTCAACGGGGACAGAGCCCTCCCTCTATGGCTACACCTTC. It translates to CASSTGTEPSLYGYTF. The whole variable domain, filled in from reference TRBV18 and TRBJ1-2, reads NAGVMQNPRHLVRRRGQEARLRCSPMKGHSHVYWYRQLPEEGLKFMVYLQKENIIDESGMPKERFSAEFPKEGPSILRIQQVVRGDSAAYFCASSTGTEPSLYGYTFGSGTRLTVV.

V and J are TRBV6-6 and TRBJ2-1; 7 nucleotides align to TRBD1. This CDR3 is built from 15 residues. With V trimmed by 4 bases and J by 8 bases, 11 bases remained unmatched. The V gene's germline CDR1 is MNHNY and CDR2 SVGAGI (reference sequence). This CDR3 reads CASSSPPTGLDEQFF. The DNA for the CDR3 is TGTGCCAGCAGTTCACCCCCGACAGGGCTCGATGAGCAGTTCTTC.

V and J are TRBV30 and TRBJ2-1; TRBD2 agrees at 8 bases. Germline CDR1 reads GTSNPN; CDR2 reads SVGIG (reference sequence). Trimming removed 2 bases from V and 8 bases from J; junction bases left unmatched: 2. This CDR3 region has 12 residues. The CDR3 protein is CAWSSGSHEQFF. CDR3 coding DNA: TGTGCCTGGAGTAGCGGGAGCCATGAGCAGTTCTTC.

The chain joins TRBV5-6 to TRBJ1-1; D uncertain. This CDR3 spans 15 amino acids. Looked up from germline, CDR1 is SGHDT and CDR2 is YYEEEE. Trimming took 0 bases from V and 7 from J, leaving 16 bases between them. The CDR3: CASSLVAQQADEAFF. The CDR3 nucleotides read TGTGCCAGCAGCTTGGTAGCCCAGCAGGCCGATGAAGCTTTCTTT.

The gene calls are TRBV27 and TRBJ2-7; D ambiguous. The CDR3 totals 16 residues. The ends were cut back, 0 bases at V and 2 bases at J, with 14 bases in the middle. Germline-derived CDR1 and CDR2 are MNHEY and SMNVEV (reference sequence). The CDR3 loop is CASSLSADRLTYEQYF. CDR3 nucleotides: TGTGCCAGCAGTTTATCCGCGGACCGCCTTACCTACGAGCAGTACTTC.

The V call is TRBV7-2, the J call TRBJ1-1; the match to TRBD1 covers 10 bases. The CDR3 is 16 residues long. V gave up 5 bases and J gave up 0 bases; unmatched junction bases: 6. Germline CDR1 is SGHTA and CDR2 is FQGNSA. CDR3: CASSLLTGGVNTEAFF. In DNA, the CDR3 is TGTGCCAGCAGCCTACTGACAGGGGGCGTGAACACTGAAGCTTTCTTT.

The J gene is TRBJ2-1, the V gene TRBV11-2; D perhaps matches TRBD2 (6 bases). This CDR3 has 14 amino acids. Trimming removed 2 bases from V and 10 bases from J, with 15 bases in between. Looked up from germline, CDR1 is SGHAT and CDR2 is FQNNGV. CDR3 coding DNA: TGTGCCAGCAGCTTATGGCCGGGAGTAAGGGAGCAGTTCTTC. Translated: CASSLWPGVREQFF.

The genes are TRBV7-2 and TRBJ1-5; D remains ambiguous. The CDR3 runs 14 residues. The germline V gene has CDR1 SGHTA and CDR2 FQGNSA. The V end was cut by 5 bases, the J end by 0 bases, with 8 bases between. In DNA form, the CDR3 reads TGTGCCAGCAGCAAGGAGGGTAGCAATCAGCCCCAGCATTTT. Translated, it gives CASSKEGSNQPQHF. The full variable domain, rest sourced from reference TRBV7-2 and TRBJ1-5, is GAGVSQSPSNKVTEKGKDVELRCDPISGHTALYWYRQSLGQGLEFLIYFQGNSAPDKSGLPSDRFSAERTGGSVSTLTIQRTQQEDSAVYLCASSKEGSNQPQHFGDGTRLSIL.

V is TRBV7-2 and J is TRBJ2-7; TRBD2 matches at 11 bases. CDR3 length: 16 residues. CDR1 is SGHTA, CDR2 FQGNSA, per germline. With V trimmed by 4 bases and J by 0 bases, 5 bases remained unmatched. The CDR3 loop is CASSWTSGLSSYEQYF. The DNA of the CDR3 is TGTGCCAGCAGCTGGACTAGCGGGCTATCCTCCTACGAGCAGTACTTC.

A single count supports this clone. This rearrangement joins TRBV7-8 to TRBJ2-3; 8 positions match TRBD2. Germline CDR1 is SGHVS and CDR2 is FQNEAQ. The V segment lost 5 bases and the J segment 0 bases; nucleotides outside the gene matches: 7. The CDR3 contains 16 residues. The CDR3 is CASSPGGRRSTDTQYF. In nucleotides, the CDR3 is TGTGCCAGCAGCCCGGGAGGGAGACGAAGCACAGATACGCAGTATTTT. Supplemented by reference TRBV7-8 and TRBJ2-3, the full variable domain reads GAGVSQSPRYKVAKRGQDVALRCDPISGHVSLFWYQQALGQGPEFLTYFQNEAQLDKSGLPSDRFFAERPEGSVSTLKIQRTQQEDSAVYLCASSPGGRRSTDTQYFGPGTRLTVL.